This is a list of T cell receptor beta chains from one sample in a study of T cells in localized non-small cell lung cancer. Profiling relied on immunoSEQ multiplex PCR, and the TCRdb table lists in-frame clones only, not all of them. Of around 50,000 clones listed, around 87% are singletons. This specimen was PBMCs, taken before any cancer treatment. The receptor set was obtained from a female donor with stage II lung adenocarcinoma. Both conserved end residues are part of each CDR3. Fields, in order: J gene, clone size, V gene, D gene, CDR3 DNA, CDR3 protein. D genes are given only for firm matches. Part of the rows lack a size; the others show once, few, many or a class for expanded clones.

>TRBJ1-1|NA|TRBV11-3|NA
TGTGCCAGCAGCTTAGGGACCGGGCCCTGGATCGCCACTGAAGCTTTCTTT
CASSLGTGPWIATEAFF
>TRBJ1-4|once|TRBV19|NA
TGTGCCAGTAGTCGACGCCAGGGTAATGAAAAACTGTTTTTT
CASSRRQGNEKLFF
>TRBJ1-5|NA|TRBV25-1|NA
TGTGCCAGCAGTGGTACCGGGACGGAGAATCAGCCCCAGCATTTT
CASSGTGTENQPQHF
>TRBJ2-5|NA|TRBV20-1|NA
TGCAGTGCTCACCCTTCAGAGACCCAGTACTTC
CSAHPSETQYF
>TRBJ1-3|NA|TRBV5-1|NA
TGCGCCAGCAGTCCCAGGGGAGATGGAAACACCATATATTTT
CASSPRGDGNTIYF
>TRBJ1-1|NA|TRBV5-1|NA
TGCGCCAGCACGTCGGTCAGTAACACTGAAGCTTTCTTT
CASTSVSNTEAFF
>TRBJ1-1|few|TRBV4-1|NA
TGCGCCAGCAGCCGGGGGACGGTAGCTTTCTTT
CASSRGTVAFF
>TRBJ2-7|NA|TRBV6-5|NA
TGTGCCAGCAGTTACTCGAGCGGTGGAGGAGACTACGAGCAGTACTTC
CASSYSSGGGDYEQYF
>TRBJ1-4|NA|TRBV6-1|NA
TGTGCCAGCAGTGAAGCGCTAGAGGGACAAAGTGAAAAACTGTTTTTT
CASSEALEGQSEKLFF
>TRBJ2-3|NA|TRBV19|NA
TGTGCCAGTAGTATAACGGATTTCACAGATACGCAGTATTTT
CASSITDFTDTQYF
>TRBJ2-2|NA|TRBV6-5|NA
TGTGCCAGCAGTTATAACAGCGGCGGGGAGCTGTTTTTT
CASSYNSGGELFF
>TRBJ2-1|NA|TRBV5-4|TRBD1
TGTGCCAGCAGCTTGGACAGGGGGGTCTACAATGAGCAGTTCTTC
CASSLDRGVYNEQFF
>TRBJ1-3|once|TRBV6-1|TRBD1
TGTGCCAGCAGAGAAGCCGGGACAGGGATCGGTGGAAACACCATATATTTT
CASREAGTGIGGNTIYF